This TCR beta chain was captured in a study of cytomegalovirus exposure and HLA in healthy donors. This PCR relied on a set of 60 Vbeta primers and 13 Jbeta primers. Assay used: immunoSEQ multiplex PCR; TCRdb lists only in-frame clones, some missing. Of approximately 100,000 clones listed, about 70% are singletons. This clone was seen only once. The germline gives CDR1 PRHDT, CDR2 FYEKMQ (reference sequence). Trimming removed 3 bases from V and 4 bases from J; junction bases left unmatched: 8. The CDR3 extends over 16 amino acids. V and J are TRBV13 and TRBJ2-2; TRBD2 matches at 7 bases. This sequence was found in a man aged 50-59 years in good health and CMV-seropositive. The material sequenced was PBMCs. This CDR3 reads CASSFPAGEGTGELFF. For the CDR3, the DNA is TGTGCCAGCAGCTTCCCGGCGGGGGAGGGCACCGGGGAGCTGTTTTTT.